These 28 T cell receptor beta chains came from one sample sequenced in a study of blood T cell repertoires in COVID-19. The method was immunoSEQ multiplex PCR; TCRdb's version includes in-frame clones alone and lacks a portion of them. This table holds under 150,000 clones, 80% found once. The source material was peripheral blood. These receptors came from a man in his 70s with acute or convalescent COVID-19.

The chain joins TRBV6-5 to TRBJ2-7; 9 nucleotides agree with TRBD2. The CDR3 contains 15 residues. CDR1 is MNHEY, CDR2 SVGAGI, per germline. Trimming took 4 bases from V and 5 from J; bases not matched to a gene: 9. The CDR3 region has the DNA TGTGCCAGCAGTTCACCCCAGACTAGCGGCCACGAGCAGTACTTC. It codes for CASSSPQTSGHEQYF.

This clone came up a few times. The chain uses TRBV28 and TRBJ1-2, with 8 bases matching TRBD1. The V and J ends lost 4 bases and 5 bases, in that order; junction bases with no gene match: 12. The CDR3 sequence is 16 residues long. Germline loops: CDR1 MDHEN, CDR2 SYDVKM. This CDR3 is CASSWTGSVRGYGYTF. The DNA of the CDR3 is TGTGCCAGCAGTTGGACAGGGTCTGTCCGGGGGTATGGCTACACCTTC.

This clone was found once. This rearrangement joins TRBV7-8 to TRBJ2-2; 8 nucleotides line up with TRBD1. The CDR3 extends over 15 amino acids. The germline CDR1 and CDR2 sequences are SGHVS and FQNEAQ. Trimming removed 5 bases from V and 7 bases from J; junction bases left unmatched: 9. The CDR3 loop is CASSETRGQGGELFF. For the CDR3, the DNA is TGTGCCAGCAGCGAAACCAGGGGGCAGGGCGGGGAGCTGTTTTTT.

The J gene is TRBJ1-1, the V gene TRBV18, with no clear D. This CDR3 spans 14 amino acids. Trimming removed 3 bases at V and 5 bases at J, with 13 bases between. Germline assignment: CDR1 KGHSH and CDR2 LQKENI. In DNA, the CDR3 is TGTGCCAGCTCACCCGGTAACCGAGGAACTGAAGCTTTCTTT. It specifies CASSPGNRGTEAFF.

J is TRBJ1-2 and V is TRBV19, with D unresolved. The CDR3 is made up of 15 amino acids. The V gene's germline CDR1 is LNHDA and CDR2 SQIVND (reference sequence). Trimming left V 2 bases short and J 2 bases short, with 12 bases between. CDR3 region: CASSILEVKNYGYTF. The CDR3 DNA reads TGTGCCAGTAGTATATTGGAGGTCAAGAACTATGGCTACACCTTC.

This chain links TRBV5-1 with TRBJ2-1; the D gene is possibly TRBD1 (5 bases). V was shortened by 3 bases and J by 4 bases, with 11 bases between the two germline ends. In germline, CDR1 is SGHRS, CDR2 YFSETQ. The CDR3 extends over 14 amino acids. CDR3 residues: CASSWGQEYNEQFF. The CDR3 bases are TGCGCCAGCAGCTGGGGCCAGGAGTACAATGAGCAGTTCTTC.

The gene calls are TRBV5-1 and TRBJ1-2, with TRBD1 identical over 8 bases. V was pared by 5 bases and J by 4 bases, with 4 bases of the junction left unmatched. This CDR3 spans 13 amino acids. Germline CDR1 and CDR2: SGHRS and YFSETQ. The CDR3 protein is CASRDRASYGYTF. As DNA, the CDR3 is TGCGCCAGCAGGGACAGGGCTAGCTATGGCTACACCTTC.

The rearrangement joins TRBV3-1 (or the pseudogene TRBV3-2) to TRBJ2-7; D may be TRBD1 (5 bases). The V end lost 1 base, the J end lost 3 bases, and 7 bases lay between the germline ends. Germline V gene lookup returns CDR1 LGHDT and CDR2 YNNKEL (reference sequence). The CDR3 length is 13 residues. In nucleotides, the CDR3 is TGTGCCAGCAGCCAAGTTACAGGCTACGAGCAGTACTTC. It specifies CASSQVTGYEQYF.

The chain is built from TRBV12-3 or TRBV12-4 and TRBJ1-5; D is possibly TRBD1 (5 bases). The CDR3 length is 13 residues. Trimming removed 7 bases from V and 5 bases from J, with 12 bases in between. The CDR3 coding sequence is TGTGCCAGCACCTGGGGCAGGGATCAGCCCCAGCATTTT. Its protein is CASTWGRDQPQHF.

This rearrangement joins TRBV2 to TRBJ2-2, with TRBD2 identical over 9 bases. J was trimmed by 4 bases and V by 6 bases; bases with no gene match: 3. In germline, CDR1 is SNHLY, CDR2 FYNNEI. The CDR3 spans 14 residues. CDR3 nucleotides: TGTGCCAGCAGGAGACTAGCGGCCACCGGGGAGCTGTTTTTT. Translated, it gives CASRRLAATGELFF.

The chain employs TRBV30 and TRBJ1-6, with D possibly matching TRBD1 (6 bases). CDR1 and CDR2 from the germline V gene are GTSNPN and SVGIG (reference sequence). The CDR3 spans 15 residues. The V end was cut by 0 bases, the J end by 0 bases, with 6 bases between. The CDR3 nucleotides read TGTGCCTGGAGTGTACAGGGCTCCTATAATTCACCCCTCCACTTT. Translation: CAWSVQGSYNSPLHF.

The chain is built from TRBV7-2 and TRBJ2-2; 7 positions match TRBD1. In germline, CDR1 is SGHTA, CDR2 FQGNSA. The CDR3 runs to 15 residues. V shed 5 bases, J shed 1 base, and the junction held 4 bases outside the gene matches. The CDR3 here is CASSLDRWNTGELFF. CDR3 DNA: TGTGCCAGCAGCCTGGACAGGTGGAACACCGGGGAGCTGTTTTTT.

The chain employs TRBV30 and TRBJ2-7; perhaps TRBD1 as D (6 bases). Per germline, CDR1 GTSNPN and CDR2 SVGIG (reference sequence). This CDR3 comprises 13 residues. V was shortened by 8 bases and J by 5 bases, with 19 bases between the two germline ends. The CDR3 sequence: CAGLTGWRHEQYF. For the CDR3, the DNA is TGTGCCGGCCTAACAGGGTGGAGGCACGAGCAGTACTTC.

V usage is TRBV11-2 and J usage is TRBJ1-1; a possible D gene is TRBD1 (6 bases). The germline gives CDR1 SGHAT, CDR2 FQNNGV. CDR3 length: 14 amino acids. V was clipped by 4 bases and J by 7 bases, with 16 bases between them. This CDR3 reads CASSSHRDNGEAFF. The CDR3 DNA sequence: TGTGCCAGCAGCTCTCACAGGGATAACGGTGAAGCTTTCTTT.

V is TRBV18 and J is TRBJ1-1; 7 bases fit TRBD1. CDR1 is KGHSH, CDR2 LQKENI, per germline. The CDR3 runs 15 residues. V lost 3 bases, J lost 0 bases, and 4 bases stayed unmatched. The CDR3 spells CASSPSTGLNTEAFF. The CDR3 DNA follows: TGTGCCAGCTCACCCTCGACAGGGTTGAACACTGAAGCTTTCTTT.

The rearrangement uses TRBV7-9 and TRBJ1-1; no firm D call. From germline, CDR1 is SEHNR and CDR2 FQNEAQ (reference sequence). This CDR3 region has 13 residues. Trimming took off 7 bases at V and 4 bases at J, with 13 bases between the two ends. Written as DNA, the CDR3 is TGTGCCAGCACTTTATTCTCCGGCACTGAAGCTTTCTTT. Translating it yields CASTLFSGTEAFF.

The chain uses TRBV5-1 and TRBJ1-2, with TRBD1 matching over 10 bases. CDR3 length: 15 amino acids. Germline CDR1 is SGHRS and CDR2 is YFSETQ. The V and J ends lost 3 bases and 4 bases, in that order; junction bases with no gene match: 6. The DNA of the CDR3 is TGCGCCAGCAGCTCTGGACAGGGGGACGCCTATGGCTACACCTTC. Translation: CASSSGQGDAYGYTF. Supplemented by reference TRBV5-1 and TRBJ1-2, the full variable domain reads KAGVTQTPRYLIKTRGQQVTLSCSPISGHRSVSWYQQTPGQGLQFLFEYFSETQRNKGNFPGRFSGRQFSNSRSEMNVSTLELGDSALYLCASSSGQGDAYGYTFGSGTRLTVV.

J is TRBJ2-5 and V is TRBV6-6, with D maybe TRBD1 (6 bases). The germline gives CDR1 MNHNY, CDR2 SVGAGI (reference sequence). Trimming left V 5 bases short and J 2 bases short, with 9 bases between. The CDR3 has 13 amino acids. For the CDR3, the DNA is TGTGCCAGCAGTGGGACAAAGCAAGAGACCCAGTACTTC. Translating gives CASSGTKQETQYF.

The chain couples TRBV3-1 (or the pseudogene TRBV3-2) to TRBJ2-1; 7 bases map to TRBD1. The CDR3 sequence is 14 residues long. V lost 6 bases and J lost 6; bases outside the gene matches: 8. The V gene's germline CDR1 is LGHDT and CDR2 YNNKEL (reference sequence). The DNA of the CDR3 is TGTGCCAGCAGACAGGGTCCAGGGGGCAATGAGCAGTTCTTC. As protein: CASRQGPGGNEQFF.

Only a few counts were recorded for this clone. The chain is built from TRBV6-5 and TRBJ2-7, with 7 bases matching TRBD1. Germline V lookup: CDR1 MNHEY, CDR2 SVGAGI. The CDR3 runs to 12 residues. The J segment lost 3 bases and the V segment lost 5 bases, leaving 1 base of the junction unmatched. The CDR3 loop is CASSRTGYEQYF. The DNA of the CDR3 is TGTGCCAGCAGTCGGACAGGCTACGAGCAGTACTTC.

The gene calls are TRBV27 and TRBJ2-5; 12 bases agree with TRBD2. The CDR3 is made up of 16 amino acids. V lost 6 bases and J lost 2; bases outside the gene matches: 7. Germline values: CDR1 MNHEY, CDR2 SMNVEV (reference sequence). The CDR3, as DNA: TGTGCCAGCAGCCTGACCGGGACTAGCGGGCAAGAGACCCAGTACTTC. Residues: CASSLTGTSGQETQYF.

This clone was found once. This chain links TRBV6-5 with TRBJ2-7; 8 bases match TRBD1. Germline CDR1 is MNHEY and CDR2 is SVGAGI. The CDR3 sequence is 12 residues long. Trimming removed 8 bases from V and 4 bases from J; junction bases left unmatched: 4. CDR3 sequence reads: CASQGATYEQYF. The CDR3 coding sequence is TGTGCCAGCCAGGGGGCGACATACGAGCAGTACTTC.

J is TRBJ2-4 and V is TRBV7-9; 9 nucleotides line up with TRBD2. CDR3 length: 15 amino acids. Per germline, CDR1 SEHNR and CDR2 FQNEAQ (reference sequence). Trimming cost V 5 bases and J 7 bases; bases outside gene matches: 9. The CDR3 protein is CASSQGTSIRNIQYF. CDR3 nucleotides: TGTGCCAGCAGCCAGGGGACTAGCATTCGTAACATTCAGTACTTC.

This chain uses TRBV5-1 with TRBJ1-1; D remains ambiguous. CDR3 length: 15 residues. V was pared by 0 bases and J by 0 bases, with 9 bases between. Germline V gene sequence: CDR1 SGHRS, CDR2 YFSETQ. DNA for the CDR3: TGCGCCAGCAGCTTGGGAGCAGGCCTGAACACTGAAGCTTTCTTT. Protein product: CASSLGAGLNTEAFF.

The chain is built from TRBV7-2 and TRBJ2-3; TRBD2 aligns across 9 bases. The germline gives CDR1 SGHTA, CDR2 FQGNSA. The CDR3 is 16 amino acids. V was clipped by 0 bases and J by 4 bases; unmatched bases: 5. The CDR3 spells CASSLAGGGAADTQYF. CDR3 bases: TGTGCCAGCAGCTTAGCTGGCGGGGGGGCGGCAGATACGCAGTATTTT.

V gene TRBV6-6 combines with J gene TRBJ2-3; 13 bases line up with TRBD2. CDR1 MNHNY and CDR2 SVGAGI come from the germline V gene (reference sequence). Trimming removed 6 bases from V and 1 base from J; junction bases left unmatched: 7. This CDR3 has 17 residues. CDR3 in amino acids: CASRRGLAGAGTDTQYF. DNA of the CDR3: TGTGCCAGCAGACGAGGACTAGCGGGGGCTGGCACAGATACGCAGTATTTT.

The V call is TRBV10-1, the J call TRBJ2-7; D unresolved. The CDR3 has 13 residues. V was trimmed by 3 bases and J by 1 base, leaving 7 bases between them. Germline V CDR1 and CDR2: WNHNN, SYGVQD (reference sequence). The CDR3 protein is CASSEAASYEQYF. CDR3 sequence (DNA): TGCGCCAGCAGTGAAGCCGCTTCCTACGAGCAGTACTTC.

This clone showed up just a few times. J is TRBJ2-7 and V is TRBV27; D is unclear. Trimming pared 2 bases from V and 0 bases from J, leaving 8 bases between. Germline loops: CDR1 MNHEY, CDR2 SMNVEV (reference sequence). The CDR3 spans 14 residues. The CDR3 DNA follows: TGTGCCAGCAGTTTACAGTCGTACTCCTACGAGCAGTACTTC. Translation gives CASSLQSYSYEQYF.